This entry lists 21 T cell receptor beta chains sequenced from one sample in a study of cytotoxic CD8 clonotypes in ibrutinib-treated CLL. Assay: immunoSEQ multiplex PCR; the TCRdb copy retains only in-frame clones and omits some. This sample yields 250,000 to 350,000 clones, of which around 76% are seen a single time; around 5.1% belongs to the top ten. The sequences come from PBMCs, collected at disease progression, from a patient treated with ibrutinib. These receptors were taken from a human donor with chronic lymphocytic leukemia.

This chain connects TRBV7-9 to TRBJ2-1, with TRBD2 matching 11 bases. Germline CDR1 SEHNR, CDR2 FQNEAQ (reference sequence). This CDR3 has 16 residues. The J segment lost 8 bases and the V segment lost 5 bases, leaving 11 bases of the junction unmatched. Written as DNA, the CDR3 is TGTGCCAGCAGCCAAGGTAGCGGGAGGGCGAGGGATGAGCAGTTCTTC. This encodes CASSQGSGRARDEQFF.

CDR3 coding DNA: TGTGCCAGCAGCTTAGGCCCGGGACTACCCTACAATGAGCAGTTCTTC. Translation: CASSLGPGLPYNEQFF. This chain links TRBV7-2 with TRBJ2-1; TRBD2 agrees at 7 bases. Germline CDR1 reads SGHTA; CDR2 reads FQGNSA. V lost 1 base and J lost 2; bases outside the gene matches: 5. The CDR3 has 16 residues.

The chain links TRBV28 to TRBJ2-4; the match to TRBD2 covers 12 bases. The CDR3 is 18 amino acids. The germline V gene has CDR1 MDHEN and CDR2 SYDVKM. J lost 0 bases, V lost 3 bases, and 6 bases had no gene match. The CDR3 sequence: CASSFGLAGGRAKNIQYF. DNA for the CDR3: TGTGCCAGCAGTTTTGGGCTAGCGGGGGGGAGAGCCAAAAACATTCAGTACTTC.

This clone has just one count. Additional DNA sequences in this sample encode the identical CDR3. For the CDR3, the DNA is TGCGCCAGCAGCTTGGAGGGCGATACGCAGTATTTT. Translating it yields CASSLEGDTQYF. V gene TRBV5-1 combines with J gene TRBJ2-3; no definite D call. CDR1 and CDR2 from the germline V gene are SGHRS and YFSETQ. The CDR3 runs 12 residues. Trimming left V 0 bases short and J 6 bases short, with 5 bases between.

The V and J genes are TRBV6-5 and TRBJ1-2; no clear D gene. The V and J ends lost 2 bases and 8 bases respectively, with 12 bases between them. Germline lookup yields CDR1 MNHEY and CDR2 SVGAGI. The CDR3 loop spans 13 amino acids. The CDR3 is CASSYGVGRGYTF. DNA of the CDR3: TGTGCCAGCAGTTACGGTGTAGGTAGGGGCTACACCTTC.

This chain links TRBV19 with TRBJ2-1, with D possibly TRBD2 on 5 matching bases. V shed 4 bases and J shed 2 bases, with 6 bases lying between them. Germline lookup yields CDR1 LNHDA and CDR2 SQIVND (reference sequence). This CDR3 has 13 amino acids. The CDR3 here is CASSTGTYNEQFF. CDR3 sequence (DNA): TGTGCCAGTAGTACCGGGACCTACAATGAGCAGTTCTTC.

The chain joins TRBV6-5 to TRBJ2-7; D gene ambiguous. The CDR3 has 13 residues. Per the germline V gene, CDR1 is MNHEY and CDR2 is SVGAGI. Deletions cut 4 bases from V and 0 bases from J, with 7 bases between. Written as DNA, the CDR3 is TGTGCCAGCAGTTCCAGCGTCTCCTACGAGCAGTACTTC. Amino acid sequence: CASSSSVSYEQYF.

This clone came up a few times. The chain combines TRBV6-1 with TRBJ2-5; 7 nucleotides align to TRBD2. Germline CDR1 and CDR2: MNHNS and SASEGT. Trimming cost V 4 bases and J 2 bases; bases outside gene matches: 7. The CDR3 is 15 amino acids. The CDR3 DNA reads as TGTGCCAGCAGTGGACAGCGGGGCCCGCAAGAGACCCAGTACTTC. Translating it yields CASSGQRGPQETQYF.

The DNA of the CDR3 is TGTGCCAGTAGTATCAACGGGGACTCCTACGAGCAGTACTTC. Translated, it gives CASSINGDSYEQYF. The chain combines TRBV19 with TRBJ2-7, with a possible D match to TRBD2 (5 bases). Germline-derived CDR1 and CDR2 are LNHDA and SQIVND (reference sequence). V was trimmed by 3 bases and J by 0 bases, leaving 9 bases between them. This CDR3 contains 14 residues.

The chain uses TRBV27 and TRBJ2-1; D possibly corresponds to TRBD1 (6 bases). V lost 4 bases, J lost 4 bases, and 11 bases lay in between. This CDR3 has 14 amino acids. CDR1 is MNHEY and CDR2 is SMNVEV in the germline V gene (reference sequence). CDR3 in amino acids: CASSSRGPYNEQFF. DNA for the CDR3: TGTGCCAGCAGTTCCAGGGGTCCGTACAATGAGCAGTTCTTC.

This chain uses TRBV5-5 with TRBJ2-3, with D tentatively TRBD1 (5 bases). Germline assignment: CDR1 SGHKS and CDR2 YYEKEE (reference sequence). Trimming cost V 7 bases and J 1 base, with 19 bases left between them. This CDR3 comprises 16 residues. For the CDR3, the DNA is TGTGCCAGCGAAGATCAGTTGGGGCGCGGCACAGATACGCAGTATTTT. This sequence encodes CASEDQLGRGTDTQYF.

J is TRBJ1-2 and V is TRBV25-1, with D hard to call. Looked up from germline, CDR1 is MGHDK and CDR2 is SYGVNS. The length of the CDR3 is 14 residues. Trimming removed 0 bases from V and 0 bases from J, with 5 bases in between. The CDR3 loop reads CASSEYRSNYGYTF. CDR3 coding DNA: TGTGCCAGCAGTGAATACAGATCTAACTATGGCTACACCTTC.

On this clone: A junction boundary mismatches the germline segment, possibly from a read error. This chain connects TRBV6-5 to TRBJ2-7, with D perhaps matching TRBD1 or TRBD2 (5 bases each). This CDR3 spans 14 amino acids. Germline V CDR1 and CDR2: MNHEY, SVGAGI. CDR3 loop: CASSHSGTGYEQYF. CDR3 nucleotides: TGTGCCAGCAGTCACTCCGGGACCGGCTACGAGCAGTACTTC.

In its sample, this clone was seen a few times. The V gene is TRBV7-3, the J gene TRBJ2-2, with no clear D. CDR3 length equals 17 residues. Deletions cut 4 bases from V and 2 bases from J, with 17 bases between. CDR1 and CDR2 (germline): SGHTA, FQGTGA. The CDR3 region has the DNA TGTGCCAGCAGCTCCCTACCGGGCCTCTCTAACACCGGGGAGCTGTTTTTT. This gives the protein CASSSLPGLSNTGELFF. The whole variable domain, remainder taken from reference TRBV7-3 and TRBJ2-2, is GAGVSQTPSNKVTEKGKYVELRCDPISGHTALYWYRQSLGQGPEFLIYFQGTGAADDSGLPNDRFFAVRPEGSVSTLKIQRTERGDSAVYLCASSSLPGLSNTGELFFGEGSRLTVL.

This chain connects TRBV5-1 to TRBJ2-7; 9 bases agree with TRBD1. The junction had 6 bases not matched to a gene; V was cut back by 4 bases and J by 1 base. The CDR3 is 15 residues long. Germline CDR1 SGHRS, CDR2 YFSETQ. CDR3 DNA sequence: TGCGCCAGCAGCCTAGGACAGGGGAGGTCCTACGAGCAGTACTTC. This gives the protein CASSLGQGRSYEQYF.

The V and J genes are TRBV5-1 and TRBJ2-1; 9 positions agree with TRBD1. V trimming: 5 bases; J trimming: 4 bases; junction bases outside the gene matches: 4. This CDR3 is built from 14 residues. Germline values: CDR1 SGHRS, CDR2 YFSETQ. The CDR3 spells CASSAGQGYNEQFF. In nucleotides, the CDR3 is TGCGCCAGCAGTGCGGGACAGGGATACAATGAGCAGTTCTTC.

The CDR3 region is CASSQEGGLAGFKYEQYF. CDR3 in DNA: TGTGCCAGCAGCCAAGAGGGAGGACTAGCGGGGTTTAAATACGAGCAGTACTTC. This chain joins TRBV4-2 and TRBJ2-7; 12 bases align to TRBD2. The CDR3 loop spans 18 amino acids. The V segment lost 0 bases and the J segment 4 bases; nucleotides outside the gene matches: 10. Looked up from germline, CDR1 is LGHNA and CDR2 is YNFKEQ.

The chain has TRBV15 and TRBJ2-4; 15 bases line up with TRBD2. V lost 4 bases, J lost 0 bases, and 7 bases stayed unmatched. Germline CDR1 reads LNHNV; CDR2 reads YYDKDF (reference sequence). The CDR3 loop spans 19 amino acids. CDR3 in amino acids: CATSTRTSGRALAKNIQYF. CDR3 DNA sequence: TGTGCCACCAGCACTCGGACTAGCGGGAGGGCCCTAGCCAAAAACATTCAGTACTTC.

The chain recombines TRBV4-1 with TRBJ2-7; D is undetermined. V was cut by 0 bases and J by 4 bases, with 13 bases left in between. Germline V gene data show CDR1 as MGHRA and CDR2 as YSYEKL. The CDR3 is made up of 15 amino acids. CDR3 in DNA: TGCGCCAGCAGCCAAGAGATGATTTCCGTTTACGAGCAGTACTTC. Translating gives CASSQEMISVYEQYF.

The chain uses TRBV25-1 and TRBJ2-7; either TRBD1 or TRBD2 may supply D (5 bases each). Per germline, CDR1 MGHDK and CDR2 SYGVNS. CDR3 length: 17 amino acids. V lost 1 base to trimming and J lost 0 bases, with 16 bases between them. CDR3 residues: CASSESGRKKSSYEQYF. The CDR3, as DNA: TGTGCCAGCAGTGAATCGGGACGGAAGAAAAGCTCCTACGAGCAGTACTTC.

This chain links TRBV2 with TRBJ2-1; 7 bases agree with TRBD1. Germline V gives CDR1 SNHLY, CDR2 FYNNEI. V gave up 5 bases and J gave up 1 base; unmatched junction bases: 5. CDR3 length: 15 amino acids. The DNA for the CDR3 is TGTGCCAGCAGTACAGAGGACAGGTCCTACAATGAGCAGTTCTTC. This sequence encodes CASSTEDRSYNEQFF.